The 18 T cell receptor beta chains below come from one sample, sequenced in a study of shared T cell receptors in the human thymus. Libraries were prepared by immunoSEQ multiplex PCR; TCRdb keeps only in-frame clonotypes and omits some of them. The repertoire holds 500,000 to 750,000 clones, with over 75% as singletons. The same data also went into a second study, on human thymus T cells.

The sequenced material came from thymocytes. The receptors originated from a boy under two years old with a congenital heart defect.

The chain is built from TRBV15 and TRBJ1-5; 8 bases fit TRBD1. This CDR3 has 17 amino acids. Trimming at V came to 4 bases and at J to 3 bases, leaving 11 bases not matched to a gene. CDR1 LNHNV and CDR2 YYDKDF come from the germline V gene (reference sequence). CDR3 in DNA: TGTGCCACCAGCATCCCCGGACAGGGTGGGGCCAATCAGCCCCAGCATTTT. It encodes CATSIPGQGGANQPQHF.

This clone came up a few times. V and J are TRBV7-9 and TRBJ2-1, with D possibly being TRBD1 (5 bases). The CDR3 runs 15 residues. Germline CDR1 and CDR2: SEHNR and FQNEAQ (reference sequence). Trimming shortened V by 2 bases and J by 0 bases, and 8 bases separated the two germline ends. The CDR3 sequence: CASSLSRDSYNEQFF. CDR3 coding DNA: TGTGCCAGCAGCTTATCCAGGGACTCCTACAATGAGCAGTTCTTC.

J is TRBJ2-2 and V is TRBV7-3, with 9 nucleotides matching TRBD2. V was clipped by 3 bases and J by 3 bases; unmatched bases: 8. Per the germline V gene, CDR1 is SGHTA and CDR2 is FQGTGA. The CDR3 runs 17 residues. CDR3 sequence reads: CASSLDMKREDTGELFF. In nucleotides, the CDR3 is TGTGCCAGCAGCTTGGATATGAAGCGGGAGGACACCGGGGAGCTGTTTTTT.

Only one count was recorded for this clone. Here the CDR3 reads CASTGGPSTDTQYF. The CDR3 bases are TGTGCCAGCACAGGGGGCCCTAGCACAGATACGCAGTATTTT. This chain uses TRBV6-1 with TRBJ2-3; 8 positions agree with TRBD1. V was clipped by 7 bases and J by 0 bases; unmatched bases: 3. The germline gives CDR1 MNHNS, CDR2 SASEGT. The CDR3 spans 14 residues.

This clone was seen once. The chain is built from TRBV27 and TRBJ1-2, with D possibly being TRBD1 (6 bases). Germline CDR1 is MNHEY and CDR2 is SMNVEV (reference sequence). The CDR3 length is 17 residues. V dropped 6 bases and J dropped 0 bases, with 20 bases sitting between them. This CDR3 reads CASRGPDRNGANYGYTF. The CDR3 nucleotides read TGTGCCAGCAGGGGACCGGACAGAAATGGAGCTAACTATGGCTACACCTTC.

The gene calls are TRBV20-1 and TRBJ1-2; D not resolved. The CDR3 length is 11 residues. Germline V gene lookup returns CDR1 DFQATT and CDR2 SNEGSKA (reference sequence). V lost 3 bases to trimming and J lost 7 bases, with 9 bases between them. CDR3 residues: CSARSSGGYTF. The CDR3 DNA sequence: TGCAGTGCTAGGTCTTCGGGTGGCTACACCTTC.

This sequence joins TRBV4-3 and TRBJ2-5; D ambiguous. V lost 0 bases to trimming and J lost 1 base, with 9 bases between them. CDR1 is LGHNA and CDR2 is YSLEER in the germline V gene. The CDR3 is made up of 15 amino acids. Written as DNA, the CDR3 is TGCGCCAGCAGCCAAGAGGTTGGCTTCCAAGAGACCCAGTACTTC. Translating it yields CASSQEVGFQETQYF.

This clone was counted a single time. The V gene is TRBV25-1, the J gene TRBJ1-2; the match to TRBD1 covers 7 bases. J was trimmed by 3 bases and V by 3 bases; bases with no gene match: 10. The CDR3 extends over 16 amino acids. Germline-derived CDR1 and CDR2 are MGHDK and SYGVNS. CDR3 loop: CASSEAEGRGYYGYTF. CDR3 bases: TGTGCCAGCAGTGAGGCGGAGGGCAGGGGGTACTATGGCTACACCTTC.

J is TRBJ1-1 and V is TRBV11-2, with a possible D match to TRBD1 (6 bases). V was trimmed by 5 bases and J by 5 bases, leaving 15 bases between them. Germline V gives CDR1 SGHAT, CDR2 FQNNGV. CDR3 length: 14 amino acids. This CDR3 reads CASSEQGWGTEAFF. CDR3 bases: TGTGCCAGCAGCGAACAGGGTTGGGGAACTGAAGCTTTCTTT. Drawing the rest from reference TRBV11-2 and TRBJ1-1, the complete variable domain is EAGVAQSPRYKIIEKRQSVAFWCNPISGHATLYWYQQILGQGPKLLIQFQNNGVVDDSQLPKDRFSAERLKGVDSTLKIQPAKLEDSAVYLCASSEQGWGTEAFFGQGTRLTVV.

The chain uses TRBV4-3 and TRBJ2-1; a weak D match, TRBD2 (7 bases). Germline V gene data show CDR1 as LGHNA and CDR2 as YSLEER. The CDR3 extends over 19 amino acids. V was clipped by 0 bases and J by 0 bases, with 18 bases between them. CDR3 amino acids: CASSQDRGGRGSSYNEQFF. In DNA form, the CDR3 reads TGCGCCAGCAGCCAAGATAGAGGTGGGAGGGGGAGCTCCTACAATGAGCAGTTCTTC.

V is TRBV5-4 and J is TRBJ1-2; 8 bases fit TRBD1. The V and J ends lost 3 bases and 6 bases, in that order; junction bases with no gene match: 10. This CDR3 contains 15 residues. CDR1 is SGHNT and CDR2 is YYREEE in the germline V gene (reference sequence). The CDR3: CASSCLDRAQDGYTF. CDR3 DNA: TGTGCCAGCAGCTGCCTGGACAGGGCACAGGATGGCTACACCTTC.

The gene calls are TRBV4-1 and TRBJ2-1; 13 nucleotides line up with TRBD2. Germline CDR1 MGHRA, CDR2 YSYEKL. This CDR3 is built from 14 residues. Trimming at V came to 4 bases and at J to 6 bases, leaving 0 bases not matched to a gene. The CDR3 DNA sequence: TGCGCCAGCAGCCGGACTAGCGGGAGCAATGAGCAGTTCTTC. Its protein is CASSRTSGSNEQFF.

The chain employs TRBV6-1 and TRBJ1-2, with TRBD1 matching over 8 bases. In germline, CDR1 is MNHNS, CDR2 SASEGT. Germline trimming cut 4 bases from V and 1 base from J; bases unmatched to any gene: 17. CDR3 size: 19 residues. CDR3 DNA: TGTGCCAGCAGTGGAGACCACAGGGGGGCGGCGTTCGTTAACTATGGCTACACCTTC. Translating it yields CASSGDHRGAAFVNYGYTF.

This chain uses TRBV15 with TRBJ2-2; 9 bases line up with TRBD1. The germline V gene encodes CDR1 LNHNV and CDR2 YYDKDF (reference sequence). V gave up 3 bases and J gave up 3 bases; unmatched junction bases: 11. This CDR3 is 18 amino acids long. The CDR3 protein is CATSSPRGRTGDTGELFF. In DNA, the CDR3 is TGTGCCACCAGCAGCCCCCGGGGAAGGACAGGGGACACCGGGGAGCTGTTTTTT.

The rearrangement joins TRBV5-5 to TRBJ1-4; possible D gene TRBD1, 6 bases. The germline V gene has CDR1 SGHKS and CDR2 YYEKEE (reference sequence). The CDR3 extends over 19 amino acids. Trimming pared 0 bases from V and 6 bases from J, leaving 24 bases between. This chain's CDR3 is CASSLGKLGALYRYEKLFF. CDR3 nucleotides: TGTGCCAGCAGCTTGGGGAAGCTGGGGGCGTTATATCGATATGAAAAACTGTTTTTT. Drawing the rest from reference TRBV5-5 and TRBJ1-4, the complete variable domain is DAGVTQSPTHLIKTRGQQVTLRCSPISGHKSVSWYQQVLGQGPQFIFQYYEKEERGRGNFPDRFSARQFPNYSSELNVNALLLGDSALYLCASSLGKLGALYRYEKLFFGSGTQLSVL.

The CDR3 spells CAISESAGAEQYF. In DNA, the CDR3 is TGTGCCATCAGTGAGTCGGCGGGCGCCGAGCAGTACTTC. This chain links TRBV10-3 with TRBJ2-7; TRBD2 might be the D (5 bases). In germline, CDR1 is ENHRY, CDR2 SYGVKD. Deletions cut 0 bases from V and 6 bases from J, with 9 bases between. The CDR3 is 13 residues long.

The chain links TRBV9 to TRBJ2-5, with 7 bases matching TRBD2. V lost 0 bases, J lost 4 bases, and 9 bases stayed unmatched. CDR1 and CDR2 (germline): SGDLS, YYNGEE. This CDR3 region has 16 residues. The DNA of the CDR3 is TGTGCCAGCAGCGTAGCCCCAGCGGGATTGGGAGAGACCCAGTACTTC. Translation: CASSVAPAGLGETQYF.

The chain is built from TRBV7-2 and TRBJ2-7; TRBD2 agrees at 13 bases. The germline gives CDR1 SGHTA, CDR2 FQGNSA. CDR3 size: 15 residues. Unmatched junction bases numbered 2, after V lost 1 base and J lost 5 bases. CDR3 sequence (DNA): TGTGCCAGCAGCTTAGGTACTAGCGGGAGGGACGAGCAGTACTTC. Protein: CASSLGTSGRDEQYF.